The text below deals with one T cell receptor beta chain. Following RNA extraction, reverse transcription yielded cDNA that acted as the sequencing template. Profiled with immunoSEQ multiplex PCR; TCRdb holds only in-frame clones, not every one. The sample yields more than 75,000 clones, roughly 41% seen once. The study team obtained lesional scalp punch biopsies and peripheral blood from alopecia areata patients. After removal of 1 base from V and 5 bases from J, the junction contained 4 bases not matched to a gene. The CDR3 length is 15 residues. Germline CDR1 is SGHTA and CDR2 is FQGNSA. This record belongs to a study of CD8+ T cells in alopecia areata. Study context: Treated individuals took tofacitinib by mouth, 5 to 10 mg twice daily.

The specimen sequenced was CD4+ T cells sorted from blood. The chain links TRBV7-2 to TRBJ2-1; 8 nucleotides line up with TRBD2. The receptor was derived from a human donor with alopecia areata. The CDR3 coding sequence is TGTGCCAGCAGCTTAGTGACGGGGGGGAACAATGAGCAGTTCTTC. Its protein is CASSLVTGGNNEQFF.